Presented here are 12 T cell receptor beta chains from one specimen sequenced in a study of cytomegalovirus exposure and HLA in healthy donors. Profiled with immunoSEQ multiplex PCR; TCRdb holds only in-frame clones, not every one. The sample contains some 100,000 clones, around 88% of which appear only once. Sequencing used PBMCs. The receptors here all came from a man aged 18-30 years in good health and CMV-seronegative.

This chain joins TRBV5-1 and TRBJ1-4; a weak D match, TRBD1 (6 bases). Germline lookup yields CDR1 SGHRS and CDR2 YFSETQ. The CDR3 totals 15 residues. The germline V and J ends were trimmed by 0 bases and 7 bases, with 13 bases remaining between them. CDR3 loop: CASSLGGGASEKLFF. CDR3 nucleotide sequence: TGCGCCAGCAGCTTGGGGGGGGGCGCAAGTGAAAAACTGTTTTTT.

The chain couples TRBV7-2 to TRBJ2-2, with 16 bases fitting TRBD2. The germline V gene has CDR1 SGHTA and CDR2 FQGNSA. This CDR3 comprises 18 residues. J lost 6 bases, V lost 5 bases, and 9 bases had no gene match. The CDR3 protein is CASSRAPGTSGGAGELFF. In nucleotides, the CDR3 is TGTGCCAGCAGCAGAGCCCCGGGGACTAGCGGGGGGGCCGGGGAGCTGTTTTTT.

The chain combines TRBV28 with TRBJ2-3; TRBD1 matches 8 bases. Germline CDR1 MDHEN, CDR2 SYDVKM. The CDR3 is 16 residues long. V dropped 2 bases and J dropped 1; count of bases not matched to a gene: 5. Here the CDR3 reads CASSLMQGAGTDTQYF. The CDR3 DNA sequence: TGTGCCAGCAGTTTAATGCAGGGGGCCGGCACAGATACGCAGTATTTT.

The chain combines TRBV18 with TRBJ1-2, with D unclear. The CDR3 consists of 14 residues. Trimming cost V 2 bases and J 2 bases, with 9 bases left between them. The germline CDR1 and CDR2 sequences are KGHSH and LQKENI. The CDR3 spells CASSPVGRNYGYTF. The CDR3 DNA sequence: TGTGCCAGCTCACCAGTGGGCAGGAACTATGGCTACACCTTC.

In the case of this clone: This specimen includes other DNA sequences encoding the same CDR3. The rearrangement uses TRBV4-1 and TRBJ2-7, with TRBD2 identical over 7 bases. Germline values: CDR1 MGHRA, CDR2 YSYEKL. This CDR3 comprises 13 residues. Losses at the gene ends were 1 base for V and 4 bases for J; bases not matched to a gene: 1. Written as DNA, the CDR3 is TGCGCCAGCAGCCAAGGCGGGGGTTACGAGCAGTACTTC. Its protein product is CASSQGGGYEQYF.

This chain joins TRBV4-1 and TRBJ2-7, with 7 bases matching TRBD1. The length of the CDR3 is 15 residues. The V gene end was trimmed by 1 base and the J gene end by 2 bases; junction bases not matched to a gene: 5. The germline V gene has CDR1 MGHRA and CDR2 YSYEKL. As DNA, the CDR3 is TGCGCCAGCAGCCAAGTAGGACAGGCAACCTACGAGCAGTACTTC. Its translation is CASSQVGQATYEQYF.

The rearrangement uses TRBV5-1 and TRBJ1-1, with D tentatively TRBD1 (6 bases). The CDR3 is 13 residues long. Trimming removed 4 bases from V and 1 base from J, with 8 bases in between. CDR1 and CDR2 (germline): SGHRS, YFSETQ. The CDR3 sequence is CASSGQWNTEAFF. The CDR3 DNA follows: TGCGCCAGCAGCGGACAGTGGAACACTGAAGCTTTCTTT.

V gene TRBV14 combines with J gene TRBJ1-1; D gene unclear. The CDR3 totals 14 residues. Trimming took 1 base from V and 6 from J, leaving 12 bases between them. Germline V gene sequence: CDR1 SGHDN, CDR2 FVKESK. This chain's CDR3 is CASSQVVEAPEAFF. The CDR3, as DNA: TGTGCCAGCAGCCAAGTGGTGGAGGCTCCTGAAGCTTTCTTT.

The chain couples TRBV6-1 to TRBJ2-5; D gene ambiguous. Germline-derived CDR1 and CDR2 are MNHNS and SASEGT. CDR3 length: 15 residues. V shed 5 bases and J shed 4 bases, with 17 bases lying between them. CDR3 in amino acids: CASSTSRGVLETQYF. The CDR3 nucleotides are TGTGCCAGCAGTACCAGTAGAGGCGTCTTAGAGACCCAGTACTTC.

This chain connects TRBV28 to TRBJ1-4; D possibly corresponds to TRBD1 (6 bases). The germline V gene has CDR1 MDHEN and CDR2 SYDVKM. The CDR3 sequence is 15 residues long. With 4 bases removed from V and 8 bases from J, the gap between germline ends came to 17 bases. The CDR3 spells CASSYPSTQGEKLFF. CDR3 in DNA: TGTGCCAGCAGTTATCCGTCAACCCAGGGGGAAAAACTGTTTTTT.

CDR3 loop: CASSVDRGLQYNEQFF. As DNA, the CDR3 is TGTGCCAGCAGCGTAGACAGGGGGCTTCAGTACAATGAGCAGTTCTTC. The chain recombines TRBV9 with TRBJ2-1; 9 bases fit TRBD1. Trimming removed 0 bases from V and 4 bases from J; junction bases left unmatched: 5. The CDR3 extends over 16 amino acids. Germline loops: CDR1 SGDLS, CDR2 YYNGEE.

The chain joins TRBV7-7 to TRBJ2-5; D possibly corresponds to TRBD2 (5 bases). The CDR3 length is 13 residues. The germline V and J ends were trimmed by 5 bases and 0 bases, with 7 bases remaining between them. The germline V gene encodes CDR1 SSHAT and CDR2 FNYEAQ (reference sequence). In DNA, the CDR3 is TGTGCCAGCAGCGCGGACTACCAAGAGACCCAGTACTTC. Residues: CASSADYQETQYF.